This entry is about one T cell receptor beta chain. This may stem from a read error, because a much larger clone lies one nucleotide away. The CDR3 has 14 residues. V was trimmed by 7 bases and J by 3 bases, leaving 12 bases between them. Germline CDR1 reads MNHNS; CDR2 reads SASEGT. The investigators amplified TCR beta CDR3 regions from RNA transcripts. A set of HTBI primers served as the primers for a first-round RT-PCR of the TCR CDR3. TCRdb processed the multiplex PCR reads anew with MiXCR; each CDR3 protein has one entry. The sample consists of fewer than 750,000 distinct CDR3 sequences, around 46% of them appearing once. The source of the sample is a study of T cells in Graves' hyperthyroidism and ophthalmopathy.

The chain has TRBV6-1 and TRBJ2-2; D gene ambiguous. The receptor's source is a woman between 18 and 29 years old with Graves' hyperthyroidism. The source material was peripheral blood or thyroid tissue (not recorded which). CDR3 bases: TGTGCCAGCACCGGACGGCGAGACACCGGGGAGCTGTTTTTT. Translation: CASTGRRDTGELFF.